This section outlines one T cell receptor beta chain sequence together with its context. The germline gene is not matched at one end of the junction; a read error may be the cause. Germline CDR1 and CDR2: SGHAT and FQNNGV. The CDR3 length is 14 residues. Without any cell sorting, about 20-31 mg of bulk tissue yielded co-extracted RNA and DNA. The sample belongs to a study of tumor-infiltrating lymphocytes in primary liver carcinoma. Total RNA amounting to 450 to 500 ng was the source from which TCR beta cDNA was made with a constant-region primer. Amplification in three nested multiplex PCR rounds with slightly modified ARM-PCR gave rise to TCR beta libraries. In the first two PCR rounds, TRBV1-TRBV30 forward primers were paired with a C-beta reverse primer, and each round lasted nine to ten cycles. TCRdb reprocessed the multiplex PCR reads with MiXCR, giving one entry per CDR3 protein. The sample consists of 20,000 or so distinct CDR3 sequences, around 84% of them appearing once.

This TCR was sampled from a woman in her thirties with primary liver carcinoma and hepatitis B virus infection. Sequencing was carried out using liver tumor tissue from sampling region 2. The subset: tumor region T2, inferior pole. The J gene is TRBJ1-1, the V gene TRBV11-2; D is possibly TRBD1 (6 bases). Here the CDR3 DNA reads TGTGACAGCGGATATACAAGGGGGGGGGCCGAAGCTGTCTTT. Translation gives CDSGYTRGGAEAVF.